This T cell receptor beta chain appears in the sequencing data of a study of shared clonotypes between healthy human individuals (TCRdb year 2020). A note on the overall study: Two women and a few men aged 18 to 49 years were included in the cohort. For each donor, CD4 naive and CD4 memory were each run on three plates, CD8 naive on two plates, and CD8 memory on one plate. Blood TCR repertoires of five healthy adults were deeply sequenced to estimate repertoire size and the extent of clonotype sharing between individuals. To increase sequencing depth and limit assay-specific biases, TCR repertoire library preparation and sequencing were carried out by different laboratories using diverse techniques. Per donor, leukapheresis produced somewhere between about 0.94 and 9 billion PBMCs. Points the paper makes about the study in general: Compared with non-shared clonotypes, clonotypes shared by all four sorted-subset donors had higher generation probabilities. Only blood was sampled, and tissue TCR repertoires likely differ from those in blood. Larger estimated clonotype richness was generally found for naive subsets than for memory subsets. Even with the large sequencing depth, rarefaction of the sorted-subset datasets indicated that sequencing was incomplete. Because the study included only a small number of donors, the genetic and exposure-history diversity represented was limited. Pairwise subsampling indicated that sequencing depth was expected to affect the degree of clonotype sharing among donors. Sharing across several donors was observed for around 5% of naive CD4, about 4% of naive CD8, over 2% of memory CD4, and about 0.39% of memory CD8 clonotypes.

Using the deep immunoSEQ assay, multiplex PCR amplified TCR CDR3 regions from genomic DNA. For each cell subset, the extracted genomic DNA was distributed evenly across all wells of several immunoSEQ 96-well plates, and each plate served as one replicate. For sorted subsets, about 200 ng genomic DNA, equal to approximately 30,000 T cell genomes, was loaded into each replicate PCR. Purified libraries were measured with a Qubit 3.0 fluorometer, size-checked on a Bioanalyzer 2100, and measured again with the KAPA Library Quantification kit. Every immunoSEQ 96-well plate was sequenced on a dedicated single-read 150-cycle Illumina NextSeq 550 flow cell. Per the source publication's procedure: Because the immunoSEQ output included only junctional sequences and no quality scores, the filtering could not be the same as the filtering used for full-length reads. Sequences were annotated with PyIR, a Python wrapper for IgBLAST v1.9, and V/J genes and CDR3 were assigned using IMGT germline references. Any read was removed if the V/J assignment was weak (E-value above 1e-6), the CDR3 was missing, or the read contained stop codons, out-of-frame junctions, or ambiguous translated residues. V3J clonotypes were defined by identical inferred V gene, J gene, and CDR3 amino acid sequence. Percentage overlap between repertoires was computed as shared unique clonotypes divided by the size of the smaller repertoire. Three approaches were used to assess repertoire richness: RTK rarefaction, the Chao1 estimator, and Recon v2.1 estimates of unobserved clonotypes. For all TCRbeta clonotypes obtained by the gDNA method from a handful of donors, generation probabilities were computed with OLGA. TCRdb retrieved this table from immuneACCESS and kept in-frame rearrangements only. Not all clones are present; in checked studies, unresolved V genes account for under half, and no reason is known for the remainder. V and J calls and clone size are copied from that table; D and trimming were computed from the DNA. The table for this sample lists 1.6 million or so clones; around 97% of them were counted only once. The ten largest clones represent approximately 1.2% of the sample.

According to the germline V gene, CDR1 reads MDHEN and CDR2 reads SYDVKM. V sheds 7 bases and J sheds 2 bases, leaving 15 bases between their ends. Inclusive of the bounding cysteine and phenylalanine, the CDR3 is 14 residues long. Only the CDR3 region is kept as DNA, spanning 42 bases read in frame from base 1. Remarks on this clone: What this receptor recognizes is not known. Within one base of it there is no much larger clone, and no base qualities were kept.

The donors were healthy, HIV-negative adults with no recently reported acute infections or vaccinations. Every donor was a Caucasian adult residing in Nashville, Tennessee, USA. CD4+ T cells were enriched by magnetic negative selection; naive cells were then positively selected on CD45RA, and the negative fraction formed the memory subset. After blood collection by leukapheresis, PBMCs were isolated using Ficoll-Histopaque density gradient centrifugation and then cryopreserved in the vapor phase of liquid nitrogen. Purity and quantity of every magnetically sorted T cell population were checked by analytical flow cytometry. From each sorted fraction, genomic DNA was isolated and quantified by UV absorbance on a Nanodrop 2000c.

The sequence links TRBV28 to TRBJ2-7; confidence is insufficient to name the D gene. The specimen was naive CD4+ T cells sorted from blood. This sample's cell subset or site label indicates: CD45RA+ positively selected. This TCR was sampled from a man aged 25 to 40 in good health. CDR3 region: CASTGPPPTYEQYF. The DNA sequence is TGTGCCAGCACAGGACCCCCCCCTACCTACGAGCAGTACTTC.